This TCR beta chain was sequenced during a study of early T cells in non-severe SARS-CoV-2 infection. The overall study: Sequencing input comprised bulk RNA from unsorted whole blood; chain pairing was not available. Overall study findings and caveats: Private and CD4 specificities were missed by VDJdb matching, skewed to anti-spike CD8.

This CDR3 has 14 residues. Trimming removed 5 bases from V and 5 bases from J; junction bases left unmatched: 4. Unique molecular identifiers were affixed to single, distinct cDNA molecules. TCRdb passed the 5' RACE reads through MiXCR, listing each CDR3 protein once. The sample has about 32,000 distinct CDR3 sequences, roughly 5.2% seen once. This clonotype has at least ten counts. Antigen specificity is unknown. The chain is built from TRBV12-3 or TRBV12-4 and TRBJ1-2, with 11 bases lining up with TRBD1. The sample was whole blood. This TCR was recovered from an adult who was a healthcare worker with PCR-confirmed SARS-CoV-2 infection or an uninfected control (not recorded which). The CDR3 loop reads CASSTGQGGYGYTF. DNA of the CDR3: TGTGCCAGCAGTACGGGACAGGGGGGTTATGGCTACACCTTC.